Listed below are T cell receptor beta chains from one sample, sequenced in a study of cytotoxic CD8 clonotypes in ibrutinib-treated CLL. Produced via immunoSEQ multiplex PCR; TCRdb's table is partial and in-frame only. The sample lists 100,000 or so clones, more than 55% seen once, with 30% to 45% in the top ten. The sequencing here drew on PBMCs, taken after 24 months of ibrutinib treatment. The receptor source for this set is a human donor with chronic lymphocytic leukemia. The CDR3 runs from the conserved cysteine through the conserved F or W.

j_gene: TRBJ1-2
v_gene: TRBV6-5
CDR3aa: CASSYTTGAGGYTF

j_gene: TRBJ2-3
v_gene: TRBV9
CDR3aa: CASSAGLAGITDTQYF

j_gene: TRBJ2-5
v_gene: TRBV2
CDR3aa: CASYSLGGLETQYF

j_gene: TRBJ2-3
v_gene: TRBV7-9
CDR3aa: CASSLGVGGFVDTQYF

j_gene: TRBJ1-5
v_gene: TRBV25-1
CDR3aa: CASRSGRYSNQPQHF

j_gene: TRBJ2-2
v_gene: TRBV19
CDR3aa: CASRDGTTTGELFF

j_gene: TRBJ2-7
v_gene: TRBV14
CDR3aa: CASSHRTGSREQYF

j_gene: TRBJ1-5
v_gene: TRBV6-1
CDR3aa: CASSEEWRQPQHF

j_gene: TRBJ2-3
v_gene: TRBV6-5
CDR3aa: CASSPSETYTQYF

j_gene: TRBJ2-2
v_gene: TRBV9
CDR3aa: CASSVNVLPNTGELFF

j_gene: TRBJ2-5
v_gene: TRBV6-1
CDR3aa: CANPRTRLDAQYF